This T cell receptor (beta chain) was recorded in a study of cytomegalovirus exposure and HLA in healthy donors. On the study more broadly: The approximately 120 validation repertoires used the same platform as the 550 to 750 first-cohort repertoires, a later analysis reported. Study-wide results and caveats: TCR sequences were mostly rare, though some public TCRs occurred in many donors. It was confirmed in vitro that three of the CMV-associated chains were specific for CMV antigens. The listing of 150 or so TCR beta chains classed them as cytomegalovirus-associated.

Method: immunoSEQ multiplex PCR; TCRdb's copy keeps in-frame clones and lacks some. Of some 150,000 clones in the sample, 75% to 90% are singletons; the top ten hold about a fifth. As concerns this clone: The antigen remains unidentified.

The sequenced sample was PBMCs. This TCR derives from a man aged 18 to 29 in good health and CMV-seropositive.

The DNA of the CDR3 is TGTGCCAGCTCACGCGGGACAGGGGGAAATCAGCCCCAGCATTTT. It codes for CASSRGTGGNQPQHF. The V call is TRBV18, the J call TRBJ1-5; TRBD1 agrees at 11 bases. The CDR3 has 15 amino acids. V gave up 4 bases and J gave up 4 bases; unmatched junction bases: 3. Per germline, CDR1 KGHSH and CDR2 LQKENI. Drawing the rest from reference TRBV18 and TRBJ1-5, the complete variable domain is NAGVMQNPRHLVRRRGQEARLRCSPMKGHSHVYWYRQLPEEGLKFMVYLQKENIIDESGMPKERFSAEFPKEGPSILRIQQVVRGDSAAYFCASSRGTGGNQPQHFGDGTRLSIL.